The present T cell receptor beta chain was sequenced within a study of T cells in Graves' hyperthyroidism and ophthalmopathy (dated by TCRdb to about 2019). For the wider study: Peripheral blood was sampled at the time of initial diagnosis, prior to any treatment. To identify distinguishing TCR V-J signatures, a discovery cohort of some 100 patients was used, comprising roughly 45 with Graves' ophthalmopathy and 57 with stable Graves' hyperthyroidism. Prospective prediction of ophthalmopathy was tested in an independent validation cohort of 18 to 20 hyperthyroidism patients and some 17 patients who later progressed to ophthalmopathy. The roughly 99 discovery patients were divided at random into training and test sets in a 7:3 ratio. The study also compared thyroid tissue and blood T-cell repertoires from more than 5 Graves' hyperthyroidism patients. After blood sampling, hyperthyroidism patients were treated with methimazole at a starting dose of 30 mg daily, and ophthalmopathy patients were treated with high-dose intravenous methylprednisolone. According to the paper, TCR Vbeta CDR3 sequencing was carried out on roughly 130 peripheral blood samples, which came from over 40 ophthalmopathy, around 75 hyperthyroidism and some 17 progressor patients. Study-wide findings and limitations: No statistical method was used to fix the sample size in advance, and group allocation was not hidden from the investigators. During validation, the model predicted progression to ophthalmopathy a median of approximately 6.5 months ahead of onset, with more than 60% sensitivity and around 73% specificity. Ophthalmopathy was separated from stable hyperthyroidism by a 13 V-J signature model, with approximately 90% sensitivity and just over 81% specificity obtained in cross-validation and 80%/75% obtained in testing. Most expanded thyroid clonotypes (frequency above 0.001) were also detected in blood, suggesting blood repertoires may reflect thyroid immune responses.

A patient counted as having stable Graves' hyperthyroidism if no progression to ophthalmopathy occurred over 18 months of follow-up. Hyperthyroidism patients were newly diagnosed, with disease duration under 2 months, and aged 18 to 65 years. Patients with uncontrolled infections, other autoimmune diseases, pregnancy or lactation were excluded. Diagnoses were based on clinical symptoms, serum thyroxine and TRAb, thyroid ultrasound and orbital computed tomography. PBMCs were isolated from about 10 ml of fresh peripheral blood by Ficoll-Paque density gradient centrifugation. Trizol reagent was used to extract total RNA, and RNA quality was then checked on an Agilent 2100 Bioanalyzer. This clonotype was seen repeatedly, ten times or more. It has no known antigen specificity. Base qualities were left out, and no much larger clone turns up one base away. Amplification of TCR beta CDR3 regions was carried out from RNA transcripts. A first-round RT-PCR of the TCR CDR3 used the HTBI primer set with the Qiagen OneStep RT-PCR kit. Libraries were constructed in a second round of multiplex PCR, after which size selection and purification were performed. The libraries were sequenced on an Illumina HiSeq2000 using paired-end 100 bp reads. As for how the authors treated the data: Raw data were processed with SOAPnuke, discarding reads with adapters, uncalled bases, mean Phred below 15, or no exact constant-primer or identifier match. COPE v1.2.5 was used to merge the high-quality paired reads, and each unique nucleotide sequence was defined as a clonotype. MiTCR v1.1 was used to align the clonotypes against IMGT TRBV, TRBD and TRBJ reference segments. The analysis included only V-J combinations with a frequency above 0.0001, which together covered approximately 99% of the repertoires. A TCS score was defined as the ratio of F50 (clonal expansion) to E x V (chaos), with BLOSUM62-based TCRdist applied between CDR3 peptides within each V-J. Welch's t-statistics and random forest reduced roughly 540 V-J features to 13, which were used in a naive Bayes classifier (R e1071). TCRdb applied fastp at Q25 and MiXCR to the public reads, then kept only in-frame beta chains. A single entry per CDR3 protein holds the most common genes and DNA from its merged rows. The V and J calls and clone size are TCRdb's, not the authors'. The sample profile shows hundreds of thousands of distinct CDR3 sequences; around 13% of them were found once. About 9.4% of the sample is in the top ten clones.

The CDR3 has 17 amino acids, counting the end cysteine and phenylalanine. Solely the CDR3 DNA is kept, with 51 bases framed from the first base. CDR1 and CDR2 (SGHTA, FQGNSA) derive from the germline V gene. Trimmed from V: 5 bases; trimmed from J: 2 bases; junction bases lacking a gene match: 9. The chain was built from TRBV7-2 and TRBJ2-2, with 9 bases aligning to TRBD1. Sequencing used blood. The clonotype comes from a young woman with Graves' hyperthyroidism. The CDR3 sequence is CASSPSDRGLNTGELFF. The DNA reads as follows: TGTGCCAGCAGCCCCTCGGACAGGGGACTTAACACCGGGGAGCTGTTTTTT.